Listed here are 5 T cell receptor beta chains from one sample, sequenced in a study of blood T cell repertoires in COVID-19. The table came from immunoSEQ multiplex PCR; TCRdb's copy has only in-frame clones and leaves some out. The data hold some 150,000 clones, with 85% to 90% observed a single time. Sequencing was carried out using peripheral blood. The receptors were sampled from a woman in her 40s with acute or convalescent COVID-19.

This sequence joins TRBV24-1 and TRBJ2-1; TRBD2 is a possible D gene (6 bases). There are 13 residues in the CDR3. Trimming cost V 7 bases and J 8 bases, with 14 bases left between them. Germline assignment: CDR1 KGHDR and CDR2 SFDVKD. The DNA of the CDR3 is TGTGCCACCAGACAAACTAGCACCCATGAGCAGTTCTTC. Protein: CATRQTSTHEQFF.

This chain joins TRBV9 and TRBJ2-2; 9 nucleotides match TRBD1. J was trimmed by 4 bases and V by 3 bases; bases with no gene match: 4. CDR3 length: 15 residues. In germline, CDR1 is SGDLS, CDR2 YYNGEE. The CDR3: CASSATGGTTGELFF. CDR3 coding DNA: TGTGCCAGCAGCGCCACAGGGGGCACCACCGGGGAGCTGTTTTTT.

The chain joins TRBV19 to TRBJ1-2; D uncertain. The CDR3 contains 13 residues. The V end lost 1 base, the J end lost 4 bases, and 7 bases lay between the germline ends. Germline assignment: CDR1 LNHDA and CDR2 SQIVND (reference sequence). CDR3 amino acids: CASSIGGTYGYTF. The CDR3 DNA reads TGTGCCAGTAGTATAGGAGGAACCTATGGCTACACCTTC.

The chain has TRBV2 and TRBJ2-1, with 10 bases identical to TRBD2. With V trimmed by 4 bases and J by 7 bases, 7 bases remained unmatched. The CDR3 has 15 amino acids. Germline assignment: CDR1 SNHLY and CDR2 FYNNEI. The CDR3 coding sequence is TGTGCCAGCAGTGCCCTGTCTAGCGGGAGTAATGAGCAGTTCTTC. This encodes CASSALSSGSNEQFF.

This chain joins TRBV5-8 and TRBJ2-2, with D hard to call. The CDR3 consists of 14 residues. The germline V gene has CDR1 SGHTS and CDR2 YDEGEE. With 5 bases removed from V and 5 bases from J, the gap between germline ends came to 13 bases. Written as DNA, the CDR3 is TGTGCCAGCAGGATCATGACTGATACCGGGGAGCTGTTTTTT. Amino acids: CASRIMTDTGELFF.